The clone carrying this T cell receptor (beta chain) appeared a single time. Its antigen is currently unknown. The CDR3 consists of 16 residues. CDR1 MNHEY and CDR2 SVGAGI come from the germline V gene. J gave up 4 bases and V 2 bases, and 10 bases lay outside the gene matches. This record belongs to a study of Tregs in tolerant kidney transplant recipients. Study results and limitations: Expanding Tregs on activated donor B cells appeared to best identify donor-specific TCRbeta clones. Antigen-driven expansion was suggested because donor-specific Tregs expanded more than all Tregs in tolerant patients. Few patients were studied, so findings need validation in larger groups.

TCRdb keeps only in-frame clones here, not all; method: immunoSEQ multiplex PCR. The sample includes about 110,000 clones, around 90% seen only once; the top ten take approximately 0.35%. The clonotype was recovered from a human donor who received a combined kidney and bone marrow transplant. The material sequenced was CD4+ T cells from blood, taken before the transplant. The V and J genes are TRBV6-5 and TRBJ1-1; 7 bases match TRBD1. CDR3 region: CASSYEPRGPSTEAFF. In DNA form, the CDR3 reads TGTGCCAGCAGTTACGAGCCTAGGGGGCCGAGCACTGAAGCTTTCTTT.